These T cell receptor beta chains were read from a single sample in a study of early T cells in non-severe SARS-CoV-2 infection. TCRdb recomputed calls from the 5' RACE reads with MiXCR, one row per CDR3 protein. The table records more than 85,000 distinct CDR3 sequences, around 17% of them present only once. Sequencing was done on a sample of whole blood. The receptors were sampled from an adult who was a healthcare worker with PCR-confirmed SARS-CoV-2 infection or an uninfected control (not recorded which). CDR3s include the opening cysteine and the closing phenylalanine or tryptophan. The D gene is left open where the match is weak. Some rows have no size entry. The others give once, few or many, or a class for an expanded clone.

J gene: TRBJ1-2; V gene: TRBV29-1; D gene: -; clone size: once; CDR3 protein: CSVETPGVNYGYTF; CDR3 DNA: TGCAGCGTTGAGACTCCAGGAGTTAACTATGGCTACACCTTC
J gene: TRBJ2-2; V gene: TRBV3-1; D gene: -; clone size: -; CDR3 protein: CASSQVPGELFF; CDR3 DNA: TGTGCCAGCAGCCAAGTACCCGGGGAGCTGTTTTTT
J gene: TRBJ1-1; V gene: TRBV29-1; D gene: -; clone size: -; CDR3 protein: CSVEARGAGTEAFF; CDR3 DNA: TGCAGCGTTGAAGCTCGGGGCGCGGGGACTGAAGCTTTCTTT
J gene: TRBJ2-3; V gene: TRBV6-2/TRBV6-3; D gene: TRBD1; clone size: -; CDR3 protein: CASSSNRDRGFDTQYF; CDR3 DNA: TGTGCCAGCAGTTCTAACCGGGACAGGGGATTCGATACGCAGTATTTT
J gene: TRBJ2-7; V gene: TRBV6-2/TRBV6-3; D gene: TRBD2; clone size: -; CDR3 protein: CASSHLTSGVYEQYF; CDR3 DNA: TGTGCCAGCAGTCACTTGACTAGCGGGGTCTACGAGCAGTACTTC
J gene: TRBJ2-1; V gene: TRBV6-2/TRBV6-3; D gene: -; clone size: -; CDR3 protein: CASSSSLPSGGGSYNEQFF; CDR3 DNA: TGTGCCAGCAGCTCTTCCTTACCCTCAGGGGGGGGATCCTACAATGAGCAGTTCTTC
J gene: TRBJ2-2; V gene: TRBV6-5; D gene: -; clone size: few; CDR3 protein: CASSYRATAGGELFF; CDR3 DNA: TGTGCCAGCAGTTACCGGGCTACGGCCGGCGGGGAGCTGTTTTTT
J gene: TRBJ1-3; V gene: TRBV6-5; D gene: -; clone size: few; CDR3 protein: CASSYRAGGNTIYF; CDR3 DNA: TGTGCCAGCAGTTACCGGGCAGGCGGAAACACCATATATTTT
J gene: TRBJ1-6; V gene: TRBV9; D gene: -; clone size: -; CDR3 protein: CASSGQGLFDSPLHF; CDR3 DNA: TGTGCCAGCAGCGGGCAGGGGCTCTTTGATTCACCCCTCCACTTT
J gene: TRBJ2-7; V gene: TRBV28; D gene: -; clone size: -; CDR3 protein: CATGPESVAYEQYF; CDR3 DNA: TGTGCCACGGGACCGGAGTCCGTGGCCTACGAGCAGTACTTC
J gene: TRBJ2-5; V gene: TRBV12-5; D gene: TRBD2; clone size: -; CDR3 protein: CASAPSLAGFQETQYF; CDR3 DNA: TGTGCTAGTGCCCCATCGCTAGCGGGATTTCAAGAGACCCAGTACTTC
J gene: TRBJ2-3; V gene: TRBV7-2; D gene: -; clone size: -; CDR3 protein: CASSLSAATDTQYF; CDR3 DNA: TGTGCCAGCAGCTTATCCGCGGCCACAGATACGCAGTATTTT
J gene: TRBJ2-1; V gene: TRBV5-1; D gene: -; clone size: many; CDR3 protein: CASRVIPRESSYNEQFF; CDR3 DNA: TGCGCCAGCAGAGTTATCCCACGGGAGAGCTCCTACAATGAGCAGTTCTTC
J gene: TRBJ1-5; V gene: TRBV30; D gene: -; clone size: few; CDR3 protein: CAWRLHGGSNQPQHF; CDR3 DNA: TGTGCCTGGAGACTTCATGGGGGAAGCAATCAGCCCCAGCATTTT
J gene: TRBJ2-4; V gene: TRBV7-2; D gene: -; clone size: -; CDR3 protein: CASSLLGDIQYF; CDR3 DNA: TGTGCCAGCAGCTTATTAGGGGACATTCAGTACTTC
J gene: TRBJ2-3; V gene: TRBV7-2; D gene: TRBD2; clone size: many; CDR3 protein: CASSLNPGLAGGTSTDTQYF; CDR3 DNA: TGTGCCAGCAGCTTAAACCCGGGACTAGCGGGGGGCACTAGCACAGATACGCAGTATTTT
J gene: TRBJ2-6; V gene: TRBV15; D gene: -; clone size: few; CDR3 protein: CATSRDTGRGANVQTF; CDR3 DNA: TGTGCCACCAGCAGAGATACAGGGAGAGGGGCCAACGTCCAGACTTTC
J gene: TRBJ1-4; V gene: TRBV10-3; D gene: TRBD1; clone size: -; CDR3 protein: CATAEGAGGEKLFF; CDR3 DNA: TGTGCCACCGCCGAGGGGGCTGGCGGTGAAAAACTGTTTTTT
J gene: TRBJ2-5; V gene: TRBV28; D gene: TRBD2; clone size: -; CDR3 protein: CASSPGLAIATQYF; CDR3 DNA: TGTGCCAGCAGTCCGGGACTAGCGATTGCGACCCAGTACTTC
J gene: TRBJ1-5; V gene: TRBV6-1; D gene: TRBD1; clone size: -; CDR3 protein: CASSLTGTSNQPQHF; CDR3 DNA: TGTGCCAGCAGTTTGACAGGGACTAGCAATCAGCCCCAGCATTTT